This T cell receptor beta chain was sequenced in a study of blood T cell repertoires in COVID-19. Looking at the study overall: Acute-phase and convalescent COVID-19 samples originated in the United States, Italy and Spain. Nucleic acid was either cDNA or gDNA, and it came from T cells, B-cell-depleted T cells, or PBMCs.

How the authors handled the data: The assay estimated nucleated cells by amplifying reference gene primers. Sequenced by immunoSEQ multiplex PCR; TCRdb stores in-frame clones only, minus some. Clone size and the V and J calls come from that table; the DNA yielded D and trimming. The table lists some 31,000 clones, more than 90% of them singletons. Trimming cost V 1 base and J 4 bases, with 14 bases left between them. The CDR3 length is 16 residues. The germline gives CDR1 SGHAT, CDR2 FQNNGV. The sequence came from a human donor in a cohort sampled during active COVID-19. Input material: peripheral blood. V usage is TRBV11-2 and J usage is TRBJ1-3, with D tentatively TRBD1 (5 bases). The CDR3 reads CASSLARQGSGNTIYF. CDR3 in DNA: TGTGCCAGCAGCTTAGCTCGCCAGGGTAGCGGAAACACCATATATTTT.